Listed below are T cell receptor beta chains from one sample, sequenced in a study of technical replicates of blood from several donors. Sequencing was performed with immunoSEQ multiplex PCR; in TCRdb, only in-frame clones are kept and a portion is missing. The table has roughly 87,000 clones, around 90% seen once. Sequences were obtained from T cells isolated from PBMCs. The receptors originated from a human donor in good health. Each CDR3 is given with its conserved first and last residue. The D gene is left open where the match is weak. The size field is filled for only some rows; it gives once, few, many or a size class.

v_gene: TRBV6-5; abundance: -; j_gene: TRBJ2-6; d_gene: -; CDR3aa: CASSYVVTGANVLTF; CDR3nt: TGTGCCAGCAGTTACGTGGTAACAGGGGCCAACGTCCTGACTTTC
v_gene: TRBV7-7; abundance: once; j_gene: TRBJ1-1; d_gene: -; CDR3aa: CASSFNLETEAFF; CDR3nt: TGTGCCAGCAGCTTCAACCTGGAGACTGAAGCTTTCTTT
v_gene: TRBV19; abundance: -; j_gene: TRBJ1-5; d_gene: -; CDR3aa: CASSVQGGQPQHF; CDR3nt: TGTGCCAGTAGTGTTCAGGGCGGTCAGCCCCAGCATTTT
v_gene: TRBV4-1; abundance: -; j_gene: TRBJ2-1; d_gene: TRBD2; CDR3aa: CASRISGGSFGNEQFF; CDR3nt: TGCGCCAGCAGGATATCTGGCGGGAGTTTCGGGAATGAGCAGTTCTTC
v_gene: TRBV7-9; abundance: -; j_gene: TRBJ2-7; d_gene: -; CDR3aa: CATRWWGRMGYEQYF; CDR3nt: TGTGCCACCCGTTGGTGGGGCCGGATGGGCTACGAGCAGTACTTC
v_gene: TRBV5-3; abundance: -; j_gene: TRBJ2-5; d_gene: TRBD2; CDR3aa: CARSFLASGRAPETQYF; CDR3nt: TGTGCCAGAAGCTTTCTGGCTAGCGGGAGGGCCCCAGAGACCCAGTACTTC
v_gene: TRBV21-1; abundance: -; j_gene: TRBJ1-1; d_gene: -; CDR3aa: CASSKQGCTEAFF; CDR3nt: TGTGCCAGCAGCAAACAGGGGTGCACTGAAGCTTTCTTT
v_gene: TRBV27; abundance: -; j_gene: TRBJ2-2; d_gene: -; CDR3aa: CASSLVAGKVGELFF; CDR3nt: TGTGCCAGCAGCCTGGTGGCGGGAAAGGTCGGGGAGCTGTTTTTT
v_gene: TRBV5-6; abundance: -; j_gene: TRBJ2-2; d_gene: -; CDR3aa: CASSLTGVVLFF; CDR3nt: TGTGCCAGCAGCTTGACAGGAGTGGTGTTGTTTTTT
v_gene: TRBV7-8; abundance: few; j_gene: TRBJ1-5; d_gene: TRBD1; CDR3aa: CASSLARLGQGAGNQPQHF; CDR3nt: TGTGCCAGCAGCTTAGCGCGATTGGGACAGGGAGCCGGCAATCAGCCCCAGCATTTT
v_gene: TRBV27; abundance: -; j_gene: TRBJ1-1; d_gene: -; CDR3aa: CASSSMAGIREAFF; CDR3nt: TGTGCCAGCAGCTCAATGGCCGGAATCAGGGAAGCTTTCTTT
v_gene: TRBV4-2; abundance: -; j_gene: TRBJ2-3; d_gene: TRBD2; CDR3aa: CASSQNRGSSSDTQYF; CDR3nt: TGTGCCAGCAGCCAGAATCGCGGGAGCTCGTCAGATACGCAGTATTTT
v_gene: TRBV27; abundance: -; j_gene: TRBJ2-7; d_gene: TRBD2; CDR3aa: CASRITSGRDWEQYF; CDR3nt: TGTGCCAGCAGGATAACTAGCGGGAGGGATTGGGAGCAGTACTTC
v_gene: TRBV7-6; abundance: -; j_gene: TRBJ2-1; d_gene: TRBD2; CDR3aa: CASSEMGLAGYNEQFF; CDR3nt: TGTGCCAGCAGCGAAATGGGACTAGCGGGGTACAATGAGCAGTTCTTC
v_gene: TRBV7-2; abundance: -; j_gene: TRBJ1-2; d_gene: TRBD1; CDR3aa: CASSSRDSPTPKYGYTF; CDR3nt: TGTGCCAGCAGCTCCCGGGACAGCCCCACGCCTAAGTATGGCTACACCTTC
v_gene: TRBV5-6; abundance: -; j_gene: TRBJ2-2; d_gene: TRBD2; CDR3aa: CASSTSGSTGELFF; CDR3nt: TGTGCCAGCAGCACTAGCGGGAGCACCGGGGAGCTGTTTTTT
v_gene: TRBV27; abundance: -; j_gene: TRBJ2-7; d_gene: TRBD2; CDR3aa: CASSGTSGESYEQYF; CDR3nt: TGTGCCAGCAGTGGTACTAGCGGGGAATCCTACGAGCAGTACTTC
v_gene: TRBV5-5; abundance: once; j_gene: TRBJ1-4; d_gene: TRBD1; CDR3aa: CASSLGTGVNEKLFF; CDR3nt: TGTGCCAGCAGCTTGGGGACAGGGGTTAATGAAAAACTGTTTTTT
v_gene: TRBV7-9; abundance: -; j_gene: TRBJ1-2; d_gene: -; CDR3aa: CASSLSGANYGYTF; CDR3nt: TGTGCCAGCAGCTTGTCGGGGGCTAACTATGGCTACACCTTC
v_gene: TRBV7-9; abundance: -; j_gene: TRBJ2-7; d_gene: -; CDR3aa: CASSRLETHYEQYF; CDR3nt: TGTGCCAGCAGCCGACTCGAGACTCACTACGAGCAGTACTTC
v_gene: TRBV7-3; abundance: -; j_gene: TRBJ2-7; d_gene: TRBD2; CDR3aa: CASSLGLAGAYEQYF; CDR3nt: TGTGCCAGCAGCTTAGGTCTAGCGGGAGCTTACGAGCAGTACTTC
v_gene: TRBV18; abundance: -; j_gene: TRBJ2-7; d_gene: TRBD2; CDR3aa: CASSRTSGRSNEQYF; CDR3nt: TGTGCCAGCTCAAGGACTAGCGGGAGGTCCAACGAGCAGTACTTC
v_gene: TRBV27; abundance: -; j_gene: TRBJ1-5; d_gene: -; CDR3aa: CASSPGTNPNQPQHF; CDR3nt: TGTGCCAGCAGTCCTGGGACAAATCCCAATCAGCCCCAGCATTTT
v_gene: TRBV5-6; abundance: once; j_gene: TRBJ2-7; d_gene: -; CDR3aa: CASSSDTYEQYF; CDR3nt: TGTGCCAGCAGCTCAGACACCTACGAGCAGTACTTC
v_gene: TRBV7-3; abundance: -; j_gene: TRBJ2-7; d_gene: TRBD2; CDR3aa: CASSPHGGISSYEQYF; CDR3nt: TGTGCCAGCAGCCCTCACGGGGGGATATCCTCCTACGAGCAGTACTTC
v_gene: TRBV30; abundance: -; j_gene: TRBJ1-4; d_gene: -; CDR3aa: CAWNIGQTNEKLFF; CDR3nt: TGTGCCTGGAATATAGGACAGACTAATGAAAAACTGTTTTTT